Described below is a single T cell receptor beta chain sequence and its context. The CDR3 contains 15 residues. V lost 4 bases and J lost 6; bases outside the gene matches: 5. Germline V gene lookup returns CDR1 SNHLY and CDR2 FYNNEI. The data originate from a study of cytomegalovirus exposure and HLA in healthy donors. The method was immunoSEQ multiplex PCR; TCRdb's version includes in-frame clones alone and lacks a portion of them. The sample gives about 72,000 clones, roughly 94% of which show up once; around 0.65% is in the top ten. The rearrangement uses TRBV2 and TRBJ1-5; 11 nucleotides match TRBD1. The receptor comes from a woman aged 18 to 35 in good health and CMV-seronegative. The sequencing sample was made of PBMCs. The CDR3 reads CASSARTGGPQPQHF. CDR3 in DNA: TGTGCCAGCAGTGCCAGGACAGGGGGCCCTCAGCCCCAGCATTTT.